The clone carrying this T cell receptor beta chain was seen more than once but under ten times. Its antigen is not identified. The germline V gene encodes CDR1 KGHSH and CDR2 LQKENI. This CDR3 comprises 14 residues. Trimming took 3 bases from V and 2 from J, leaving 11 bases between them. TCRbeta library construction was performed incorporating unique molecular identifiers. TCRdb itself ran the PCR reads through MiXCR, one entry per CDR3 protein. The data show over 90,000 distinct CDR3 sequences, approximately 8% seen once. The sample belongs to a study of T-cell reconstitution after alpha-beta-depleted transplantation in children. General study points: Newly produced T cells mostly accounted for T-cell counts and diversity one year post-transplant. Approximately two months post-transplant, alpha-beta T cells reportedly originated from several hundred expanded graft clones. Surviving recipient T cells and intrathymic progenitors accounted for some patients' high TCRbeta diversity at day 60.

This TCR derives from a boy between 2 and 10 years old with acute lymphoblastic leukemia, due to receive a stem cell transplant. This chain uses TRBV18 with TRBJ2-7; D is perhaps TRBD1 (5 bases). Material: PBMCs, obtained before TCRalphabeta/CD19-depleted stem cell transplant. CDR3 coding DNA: TGTGCCAGCTCACCCCAGGGCCCCACCTACGAGCAGTACTTC. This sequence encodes CASSPQGPTYEQYF.